This T cell receptor (beta chain) stems from a study of T cell responses to AZD1222 COVID-19 vaccine (dated by TCRdb to the early 2020s). Regarding the complete study: TCR sequencing covered 230 or so trial participants: 200 to 210 given two doses of AZD1222 and some 25 given two doses of MenACWY control vaccine. Trial participants were enrolled into age subgroups of 18-55, 56-69 and 70-plus years, which contained about 150, 28 and 57 TCR-sequenced participants, respectively. Overall results and qualifications from the work: Most participants were white British and females outnumbered males, and the authors suggested that clonal diversity may have been underestimated. The 56-69-year group was small, and its depth increase did not reach significance, likely because of low power. Nearly half of unique spike-specific TCRs reportedly recognized epitopes outside regions mutated in the B.1.351 and B.1.1.7 variants. A significant rise in spike-specific TCR breadth and depth was observed after two AZD1222 doses relative to day 0 and relative to MenACWY recipients. Conclusions about previously exposed vaccinees are limited because only six or seven AZD1222 recipients were SARS-CoV-2 seropositive at baseline. No day 14 peak-response samples were available, so repertoires were characterized only after the peak T cell response. The vaccine-associated CD4 TCRs covered the entire spike protein, and the dominant responses fell in regions 160-218 and 743-854.

With respect to this clone: The specificity of this receptor is unknown. No qualities accompany the bases; no much larger clone lies one base away.

The time point label of this sample denotes: about 28 days (+/-7) after the second vaccine dose. Because spike-specific TCR depth and breadth did not differ between the two schedules, AZD1222 recipients who got a second dose at roughly 4 weeks were pooled with those who got a second dose at roughly 12 weeks. Vaccinee samples were obtained from the UK trials COV001 and COV002, which included a single-blind randomized controlled phase 2/3 trial of AZD1222 (ChAdOx1 nCoV-19) in healthy adults. For TCRbeta chain sequencing, PBMC samples were collected from trial participants at day 0 and at day 28 after the second dose. The CDR3 regions of human TCRbeta chains were analyzed by immunosequencing. The authors processed their data as follows. Repertoire TCRs were matched against a reference library of SARS-CoV-2-specific TCRs generated with the MIRA antigen-specificity platform. Breadth was defined as the fraction of unique TCRs that were SARS-CoV-2-associated, and depth was defined as the fraction of total T cells that were SARS-CoV-2-associated. Using the MIRA data, every spike-specific TCR was mapped to the spike region that the TCR reacted to and assigned to either a CD4 or a CD8 class. Log10-transformed breadth and depth values were compared by one-way ANOVA with Sidak's multiple comparisons tests. TCRdb stores this immuneACCESS table with in-frame sequences only. Part of the clones is absent; in the studies checked, under half of the shortfall reflects unresolved V genes, and no reason is known for the rest. V and J calls and clone size follow that table, whereas D and trimming were derived from the DNA. The sample records roughly 150,000 clones, approximately 94% of which are singletons. Clones ranked in the top ten supply 5.1% of the sample.

The CDR3 runs 11 residues from the cysteine to the phenylalanine. CDR3 DNA is the only sequence kept; it has 33 bases, read in frame from the first base. The junction carries 10 bases between V and J, which are trimmed by 5 bases and 9 bases respectively. The germline V gene yields SGHTA for CDR1 and FQGTGA for CDR2. The V and J segments used are TRBV7-3 and TRBJ1-1, and TRBD1 may be the D gene, going by 5 matching bases. This sequence was found in an adult who received the AZD1222 COVID-19 vaccine. Material: peripheral blood, obtained 28 days after the second AZD1222 dose. The DNA is TGTGCCAGCAGCGACGGGACTAAAGCTTTCTTT. Translated, this is CASSDGTKAFF.